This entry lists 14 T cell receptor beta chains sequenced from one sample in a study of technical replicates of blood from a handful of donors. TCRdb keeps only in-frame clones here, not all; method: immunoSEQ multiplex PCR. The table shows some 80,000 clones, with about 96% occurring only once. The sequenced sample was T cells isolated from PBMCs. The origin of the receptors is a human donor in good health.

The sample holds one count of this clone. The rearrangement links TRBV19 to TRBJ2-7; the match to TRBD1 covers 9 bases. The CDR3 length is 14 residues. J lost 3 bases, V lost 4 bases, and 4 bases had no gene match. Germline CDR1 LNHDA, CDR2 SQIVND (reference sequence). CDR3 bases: TGTGCCAGTAGTAGGACAGGGGCTGACTACGAGCAGTACTTC. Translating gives CASSRTGADYEQYF.

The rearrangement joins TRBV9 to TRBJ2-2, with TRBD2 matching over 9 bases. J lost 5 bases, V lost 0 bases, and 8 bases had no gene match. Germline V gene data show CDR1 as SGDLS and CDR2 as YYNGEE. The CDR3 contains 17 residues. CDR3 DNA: TGTGCCAGCAGCGTAGCCGTTAGCGGGAGTATTACCGGGGAGCTGTTTTTT. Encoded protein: CASSVAVSGSITGELFF.

The DNA of the CDR3 is TGTGCCAGCAGCTATAAAACAGGGTTTTACGGCTACACCTTC. Protein sequence: CASSYKTGFYGYTF. The chain employs TRBV5-4 and TRBJ1-2, with D tentatively TRBD1 (6 bases). V was shortened by 3 bases and J by 8 bases, with 17 bases between the two germline ends. The CDR3 has 14 residues. Germline V gives CDR1 SGHNT, CDR2 YYREEE (reference sequence).

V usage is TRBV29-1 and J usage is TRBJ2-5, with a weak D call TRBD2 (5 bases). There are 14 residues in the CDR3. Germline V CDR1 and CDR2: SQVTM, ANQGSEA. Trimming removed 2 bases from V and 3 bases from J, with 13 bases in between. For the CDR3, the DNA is TGCAGCGTTGAACCAGAGGGTTGGGAAGAGACCCAGTACTTC. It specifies CSVEPEGWEETQYF.

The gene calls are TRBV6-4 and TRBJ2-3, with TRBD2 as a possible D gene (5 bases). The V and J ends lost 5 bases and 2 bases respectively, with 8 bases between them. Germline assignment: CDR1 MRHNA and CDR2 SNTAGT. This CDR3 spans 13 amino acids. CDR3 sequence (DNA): TGTGCCAGCAGTTTGACTACCACAGATACGCAGTATTTT. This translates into CASSLTTTDTQYF.

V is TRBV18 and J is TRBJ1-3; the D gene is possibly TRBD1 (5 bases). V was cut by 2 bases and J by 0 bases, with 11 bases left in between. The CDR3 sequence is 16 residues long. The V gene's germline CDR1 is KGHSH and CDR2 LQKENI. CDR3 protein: CASSPLWGDSGNTIYF. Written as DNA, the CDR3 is TGTGCCAGCTCACCATTATGGGGGGACTCTGGAAACACCATATATTTT.

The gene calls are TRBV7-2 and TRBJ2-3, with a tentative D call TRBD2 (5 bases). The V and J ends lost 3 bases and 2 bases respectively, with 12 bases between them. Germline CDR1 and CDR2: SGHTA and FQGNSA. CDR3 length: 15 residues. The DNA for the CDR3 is TGTGCCAGCAGCTTCGAGGACTGGTTCACAGATACGCAGTATTTT. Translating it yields CASSFEDWFTDTQYF.

The CDR3 coding sequence is TGTGCCAGCTCGTCCCCCGGGGGTAGCGGCTACTACGAGCAGTACTTC. Its translation: CASSSPGGSGYYEQYF. The genes are TRBV27 and TRBJ2-7; a weak D match, TRBD2 (6 bases). This CDR3 has 16 amino acids. V shed 8 bases and J shed 3 bases, with 23 bases lying between them. Germline V CDR1 and CDR2: MNHEY, SMNVEV (reference sequence).

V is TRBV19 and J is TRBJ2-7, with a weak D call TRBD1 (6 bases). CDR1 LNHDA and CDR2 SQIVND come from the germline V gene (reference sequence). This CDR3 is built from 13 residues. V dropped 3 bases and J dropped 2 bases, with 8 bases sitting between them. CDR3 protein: CASSIAGAYEQYF. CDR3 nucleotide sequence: TGTGCCAGTAGTATTGCAGGGGCCTACGAGCAGTACTTC.

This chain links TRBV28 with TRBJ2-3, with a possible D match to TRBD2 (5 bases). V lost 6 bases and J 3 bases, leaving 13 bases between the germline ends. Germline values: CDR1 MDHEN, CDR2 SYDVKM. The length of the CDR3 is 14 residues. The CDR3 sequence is CASSSGVQTDTQYF. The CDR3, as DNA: TGTGCCAGCAGCTCCGGGGTACAGACAGATACGCAGTATTTT.

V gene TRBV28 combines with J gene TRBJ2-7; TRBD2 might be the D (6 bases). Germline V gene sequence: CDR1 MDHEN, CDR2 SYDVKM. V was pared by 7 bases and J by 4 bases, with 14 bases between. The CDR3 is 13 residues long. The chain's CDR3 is CASNWGVGYEQYF. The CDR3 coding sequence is TGTGCCAGCAATTGGGGGGTAGGGTACGAGCAGTACTTC.

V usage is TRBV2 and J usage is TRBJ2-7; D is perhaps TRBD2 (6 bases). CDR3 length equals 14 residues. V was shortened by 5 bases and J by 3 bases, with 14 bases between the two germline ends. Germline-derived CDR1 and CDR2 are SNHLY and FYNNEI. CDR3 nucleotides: TGTGCCAGCAGTTCTGAGACTAGTTACTACGAGCAGTACTTC. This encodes CASSSETSYYEQYF.

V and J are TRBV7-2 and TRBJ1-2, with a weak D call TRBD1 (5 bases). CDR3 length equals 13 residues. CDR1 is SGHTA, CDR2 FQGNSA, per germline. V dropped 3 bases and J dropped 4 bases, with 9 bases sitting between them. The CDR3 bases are TGTGCCAGCAGCTTGACAGATCTCTATGGCTACACCTTC. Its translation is CASSLTDLYGYTF.

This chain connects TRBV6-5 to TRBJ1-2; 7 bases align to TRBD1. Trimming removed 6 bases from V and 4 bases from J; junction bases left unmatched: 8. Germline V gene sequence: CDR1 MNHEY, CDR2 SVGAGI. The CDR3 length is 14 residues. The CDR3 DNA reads TGTGCCAGCAGACCGCCAGGGGGAACCTATGGCTACACCTTC. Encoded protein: CASRPPGGTYGYTF.